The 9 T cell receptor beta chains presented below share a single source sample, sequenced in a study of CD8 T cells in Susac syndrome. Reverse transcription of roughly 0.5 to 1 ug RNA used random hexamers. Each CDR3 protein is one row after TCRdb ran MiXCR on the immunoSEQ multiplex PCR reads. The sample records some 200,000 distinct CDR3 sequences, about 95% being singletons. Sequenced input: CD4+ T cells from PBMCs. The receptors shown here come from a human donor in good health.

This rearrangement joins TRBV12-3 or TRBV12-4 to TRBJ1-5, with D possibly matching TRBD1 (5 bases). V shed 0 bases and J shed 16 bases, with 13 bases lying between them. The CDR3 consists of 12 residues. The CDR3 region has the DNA TGTGCCAGCAGTTTAGCTGGGGCGTTAACCCATTTT. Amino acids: CASSLAGALTHF.

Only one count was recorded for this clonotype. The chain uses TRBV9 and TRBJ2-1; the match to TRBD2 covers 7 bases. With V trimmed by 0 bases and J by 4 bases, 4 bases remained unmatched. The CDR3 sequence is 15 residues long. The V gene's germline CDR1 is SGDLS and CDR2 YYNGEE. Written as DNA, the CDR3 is TGTGCCAGCAGCGTAGCTCTAGCGGTTTACAATGAGCAGTTCTTC. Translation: CASSVALAVYNEQFF.

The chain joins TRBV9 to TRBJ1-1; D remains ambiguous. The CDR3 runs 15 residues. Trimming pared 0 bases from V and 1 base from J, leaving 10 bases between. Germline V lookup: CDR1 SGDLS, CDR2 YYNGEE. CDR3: CASSVEAKRNTEAFF. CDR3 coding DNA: TGTGCCAGCAGCGTAGAGGCGAAGAGGAACACTGAAGCTTTCTTT. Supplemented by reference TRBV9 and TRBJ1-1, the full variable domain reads DSGVTQTPKHLITATGQRVTLRCSPRSGDLSVYWYQQSLDQGLQFLIQYYNGEERAKGNILERFSAQQFPDLHSELNLSSLELGDSALYFCASSVEAKRNTEAFFGQGTRLTVV.

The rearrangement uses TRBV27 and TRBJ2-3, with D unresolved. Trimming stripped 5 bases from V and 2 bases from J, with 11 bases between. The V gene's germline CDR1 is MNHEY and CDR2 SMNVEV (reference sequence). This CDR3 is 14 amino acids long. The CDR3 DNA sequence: TGTGCCAGCAGTCCCCTGTCCCACACAGATACGCAGTATTTT. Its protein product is CASSPLSHTDTQYF.

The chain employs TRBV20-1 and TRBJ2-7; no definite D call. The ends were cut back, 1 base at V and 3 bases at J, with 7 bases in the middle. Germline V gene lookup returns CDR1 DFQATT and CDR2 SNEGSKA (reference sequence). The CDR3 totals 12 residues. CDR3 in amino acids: CSARGALYEQYF. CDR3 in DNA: TGCAGTGCTAGAGGGGCCCTCTACGAGCAGTACTTC.

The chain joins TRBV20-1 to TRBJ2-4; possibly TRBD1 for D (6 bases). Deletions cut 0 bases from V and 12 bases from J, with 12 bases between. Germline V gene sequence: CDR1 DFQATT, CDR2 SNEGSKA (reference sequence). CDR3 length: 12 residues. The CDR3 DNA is TGCAGTGCTAGAGAGACCGGGACACCTCAGTACTTC. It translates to CSARETGTPQYF.

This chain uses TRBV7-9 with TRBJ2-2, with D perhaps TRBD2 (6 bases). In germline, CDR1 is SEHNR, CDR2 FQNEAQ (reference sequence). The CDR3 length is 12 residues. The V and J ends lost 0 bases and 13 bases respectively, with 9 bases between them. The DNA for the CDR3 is TGTGCCAGCAGCTTAGCCCTGGAGGGGCTGTTTTTT. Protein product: CASSLALEGLFF. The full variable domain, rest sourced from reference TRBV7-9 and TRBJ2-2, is DTGVSQNPRHKITKRGQNVTFRCDPISEHNRLYWYRQTLGQGPEFLTYFQNEAQLEKSRLLSDRFSAERPKGSFSTLEIQRTEQGDSAMYLCASSLALEGLFFGEGSRLTVL.

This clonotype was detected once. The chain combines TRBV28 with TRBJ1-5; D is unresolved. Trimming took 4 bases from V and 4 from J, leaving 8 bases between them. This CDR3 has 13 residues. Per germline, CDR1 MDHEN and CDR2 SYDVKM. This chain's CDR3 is CASSWAENQPQHF. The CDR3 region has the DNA TGTGCCAGCAGTTGGGCAGAGAATCAGCCCCAGCATTTT. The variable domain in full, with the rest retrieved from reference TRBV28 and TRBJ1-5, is DVKVTQSSRYLVKRTGEKVFLECVQDMDHENMFWYRQDPGLGLRLIYFSYDVKMKEKGDIPEGYSVSREKKERFSLILESASTNQTSMYLCASSWAENQPQHFGDGTRLSIL.

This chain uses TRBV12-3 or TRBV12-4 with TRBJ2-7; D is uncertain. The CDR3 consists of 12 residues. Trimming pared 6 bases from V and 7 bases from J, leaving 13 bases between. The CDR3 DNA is TGTGCCAGCAGCCCCCTTCCTACGGAGCAGTACTTC. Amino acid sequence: CASSPLPTEQYF.